This T cell receptor (beta chain) derives from a study of CD8 T cells in Susac syndrome. Reverse transcription used roughly 0.5 to 1 ug RNA and random hexamers. TCRdb independently ran MiXCR on the immunoSEQ multiplex PCR reads; one entry per CDR3 protein. The table lists under 250,000 distinct CDR3 sequences, around 95% of them singletons. Between the trimmed V and J ends, which lost 4 bases and 3 bases, there was a span of 9 bases. The CDR3 extends over 13 amino acids. Per germline, CDR1 ENHRY and CDR2 SYGVKD. The receptor was derived from a human donor with multiple sclerosis. The chain is built from TRBV10-3 and TRBJ1-1, with unresolved D. The sample taken for sequencing was CD4+ T cells from PBMCs. The CDR3 spells CAISAGIDTEAFF. Here the CDR3 DNA reads TGTGCCATCAGTGCGGGGATTGACACTGAAGCTTTCTTT.